Presented here are 22 T cell receptor beta chains from one specimen sequenced in a study of T cell responses to AZD1222 COVID-19 vaccine. Libraries were prepared by immunoSEQ multiplex PCR; TCRdb keeps only in-frame clonotypes and omits some of them. This table holds around 170,000 clones, nearly 95% found once. This specimen was peripheral blood, taken 28 days after the second AZD1222 dose. All receptors come from an adult who received the AZD1222 COVID-19 vaccine.

This chain links TRBV27 with TRBJ1-2, with a weak D call TRBD1 (5 bases). The length of the CDR3 is 15 residues. V was pared by 5 bases and J by 0 bases, with 13 bases between. Germline CDR1 reads MNHEY; CDR2 reads SMNVEV (reference sequence). The CDR3 DNA is TGTGCCAGCAGTACCTCGGGGGAGGCTAACTATGGCTACACCTTC. This translates into CASSTSGEANYGYTF.

The rearrangement uses TRBV11-2 and TRBJ2-7; D uncertain. V shed 6 bases and J shed 2 bases, with 17 bases lying between them. CDR3 size: 15 residues. Germline V CDR1 and CDR2: SGHAT, FQNNGV. This CDR3 reads CASRPIPPYPYEQYF. For the CDR3, the DNA is TGTGCCAGCAGACCAATCCCGCCATATCCCTACGAGCAGTACTTC.

The chain joins TRBV11-2 to TRBJ1-4, with a possible D match to TRBD1 (5 bases). The V gene lost 5 bases and the J gene lost 13 bases, with 14 bases spanning the gap. The CDR3 runs 12 residues. The germline gives CDR1 SGHAT, CDR2 FQNNGV. The CDR3 bases are TGTGCCAGCAGCCGCGGACCCGGGGGACTGTTTTTT. Its translation: CASSRGPGGLFF.

CDR3 region: CASSQAGGRTEAFF. The CDR3 nucleotides read TGCGCCAGCAGCCAGGCAGGGGGCAGGACTGAAGCTTTCTTT. The rearrangement uses TRBV4-1 and TRBJ1-1; TRBD1 agrees at 8 bases. The V and J ends lost 3 bases and 5 bases, in that order; junction bases with no gene match: 5. Germline CDR1 is MGHRA and CDR2 is YSYEKL. The CDR3 loop spans 14 amino acids.

The chain carries TRBV5-4 and TRBJ2-3; 11 nucleotides line up with TRBD2. The trim removed 4 bases at V and 4 bases at J, leaving 5 bases unmatched. This CDR3 has 15 amino acids. The germline gives CDR1 SGHNT, CDR2 YYREEE (reference sequence). CDR3 sequence: CASSTSGSWADTQYF. The CDR3 DNA reads as TGTGCCAGCAGCACTAGCGGGAGTTGGGCAGATACGCAGTATTTT. Looking up the rest from reference TRBV5-4 and TRBJ2-3 gives the full variable domain: ETGVTQSPTHLIKTRGQQVTLRCSSQSGHNTVSWYQQALGQGPQFIFQYYREEENGRGNFPPRFSGLQFPNYSSELNVNALELDDSALYLCASSTSGSWADTQYFGPGTRLTVL.

This chain links TRBV27 with TRBJ1-4, with 8 bases matching TRBD1. Germline loops: CDR1 MNHEY, CDR2 SMNVEV (reference sequence). CDR3 size: 14 residues. V lost 6 bases, J lost 8 bases, and 8 bases stayed unmatched. CDR3 loop: CASRTQGAGEKLFF. The CDR3 DNA reads as TGTGCCAGCAGGACGCAGGGGGCCGGGGAAAAACTGTTTTTT.

This clone was observed a few times. The rearrangement joins TRBV6-2 or TRBV6-3 to TRBJ2-1; D is possibly TRBD1 or TRBD2 (5 bases each). V was shortened by 3 bases and J by 3 bases, with 21 bases between the two germline ends. Germline V lookup: CDR1 MNHEY, CDR2 SVGEGT. This CDR3 contains 18 residues. In DNA form, the CDR3 reads TGTGCCAGCAGTTATTGGGTCCGGGGCCGTAGTGACTACAATGAGCAGTTCTTC. Protein: CASSYWVRGRSDYNEQFF.

The J gene is TRBJ2-1, the V gene TRBV28; 15 bases map to TRBD2. The J segment lost 9 bases and the V segment lost 6 bases, leaving 15 bases of the junction unmatched. This CDR3 has 18 residues. Looked up from germline, CDR1 is MDHEN and CDR2 is SYDVKM. The CDR3, as DNA: TGTGCCAGCAGGGGATCGGGACTAGCGGGAGGTATCACGGGTGAGCAGTTCTTC. Encoded protein: CASRGSGLAGGITGEQFF.

The chain couples TRBV5-1 to TRBJ1-4; TRBD1 aligns across 8 bases. Looked up from germline, CDR1 is SGHRS and CDR2 is YFSETQ. This CDR3 has 16 residues. Trimming took 1 base from V and 2 from J; bases not matched to a gene: 4. The DNA of the CDR3 is TGCGCCAGCAGCTTGACAGGGGGAGGGACTAATGAAAAACTGTTTTTT. Translating gives CASSLTGGGTNEKLFF.

In its sample, this clone was seen a few times. The V gene is TRBV6-2 or TRBV6-3, the J gene TRBJ1-2, with D uncertain. The CDR3 covers 13 residues. V lost 4 bases to trimming and J lost 8 bases, with 14 bases between them. Germline V gene sequence: CDR1 MNHEY, CDR2 SVGEGT. The CDR3 is CASSSNAKRGYTF. The CDR3 DNA follows: TGTGCCAGCAGTTCCAATGCTAAACGGGGCTACACCTTC.

The chain links TRBV9 to TRBJ2-5; TRBD2 is a possible D gene (5 bases). The CDR3 loop spans 12 amino acids. Trimming took off 4 bases at V and 5 bases at J, with 9 bases between the two ends. Looked up from germline, CDR1 is SGDLS and CDR2 is YYNGEE. The CDR3 DNA sequence: TGTGCCAGCAGCCCGAGAGGGGAGACCCAGTACTTC. This encodes CASSPRGETQYF.

This clone showed up just once. V gene TRBV5-1 combines with J gene TRBJ2-7; 10 positions match TRBD1. With 2 bases clipped from V and 6 bases from J, the junction kept 5 bases outside the gene matches. There are 14 residues in the CDR3. Germline CDR1 reads SGHRS; CDR2 reads YFSETQ. CDR3 sequence reads: CASSFSTGGPEQYF. The DNA for the CDR3 is TGCGCCAGCAGCTTCTCGACAGGGGGCCCCGAGCAGTACTTC.

This rearrangement joins TRBV19 to TRBJ1-2; unclear D gene. V was shortened by 3 bases and J by 7 bases, with 9 bases between the two germline ends. The CDR3 runs to 12 residues. The germline CDR1 and CDR2 sequences are LNHDA and SQIVND (reference sequence). As DNA, the CDR3 is TGTGCCAGTAGTATGCAGTCCCTTGGCTACACCTTC. This gives the protein CASSMQSLGYTF.

The genes are TRBV5-8 and TRBJ1-5; no definite D call. Germline CDR1 and CDR2: SGHTS and YDEGEE. V gave up 1 base and J gave up 3 bases, with 8 bases separating them. The CDR3 sequence is 14 residues long. This chain's CDR3 is CASSLMGFNQPQHF. CDR3 in DNA: TGTGCCAGCAGCTTGATGGGGTTCAATCAGCCCCAGCATTTT.

The chain links TRBV5-4 to TRBJ1-6, with D hard to call. The CDR3 loop spans 15 amino acids. Trimming cost V 2 bases and J 6 bases, with 12 bases left between them. Germline CDR1 reads SGHNT; CDR2 reads YYREEE (reference sequence). CDR3: CASSFETGTNSPLHF. CDR3 nucleotides: TGTGCCAGCAGCTTCGAGACGGGCACTAATTCACCCCTCCACTTT.

The chain employs TRBV2 and TRBJ2-4, with D unclear. The germline V gene has CDR1 SNHLY and CDR2 FYNNEI. Trimming stripped 1 base from V and 4 bases from J, with 14 bases between. The CDR3 is 16 residues long. The CDR3 DNA sequence: TGTGCCAGCAGTGAAGAGGGCCGGGTGGGGAAAAACATTCAGTACTTC. Protein product: CASSEEGRVGKNIQYF. The full variable domain, its missing parts supplied by reference TRBV2 and TRBJ2-4, is EPEVTQTPSHQVTQMGQEVILRCVPISNHLYFYWYRQILGQKVEFLVSFYNNEISEKSEIFDDQFSVERPDGSNFTLKIRSTKLEDSAMYFCASSEEGRVGKNIQYFGAGTRLSVL.

CDR3 DNA: TGCAGCGTTGGAAGGGGAGAGGAGCAGTACTTC. It is translated as CSVGRGEEQYF. The chain recombines TRBV29-1 with TRBJ2-7; TRBD1 or TRBD2 may be the D gene (5 bases each). Germline loops: CDR1 SQVTM, CDR2 ANQGSEA. Trimming pared 4 bases from V and 7 bases from J, leaving 11 bases between. The CDR3 sequence is 11 residues long.

The chain recombines TRBV29-1 with TRBJ1-1; TRBD1 might be the D (5 bases). Germline CDR1 is SQVTM and CDR2 is ANQGSEA. The CDR3 sequence is 13 residues long. V was clipped by 7 bases and J by 6 bases, with 18 bases between them. The chain's CDR3 is CSACPRGDAEAFF. CDR3 coding DNA: TGCAGCGCTTGCCCCCGGGGGGACGCTGAAGCTTTCTTT.

The rearrangement uses TRBV9 and TRBJ1-1; the D is unclear. V was trimmed by 1 base and J by 1 base, leaving 8 bases between them. The CDR3 has 14 amino acids. In germline, CDR1 is SGDLS, CDR2 YYNGEE. DNA of the CDR3: TGTGCCAGCAGCGTAAGGGTGAGGAACACTGAAGCTTTCTTT. Translating it yields CASSVRVRNTEAFF.

The chain recombines TRBV12-5 with TRBJ2-5, with TRBD2 identical over 12 bases. The CDR3 runs 15 residues. Germline CDR1 and CDR2: LGHNT and FRNRAP. J lost 3 bases, V lost 1 base, and 0 bases had no gene match. The CDR3 nucleotides read TGTGCTAGTGGTTTGGGACTAGCGGGAGAAGAGACCCAGTACTTC. It codes for CASGLGLAGEETQYF.

CDR3 bases: TGTGCCAGCAGCACAGAGAGGACTAACTATGGCTACACCTTC. It specifies CASSTERTNYGYTF. The gene calls are TRBV7-3 and TRBJ1-2; unclear D gene. Deletions cut 5 bases from V and 0 bases from J, with 10 bases between. The CDR3 length is 14 residues. Germline values: CDR1 SGHTA, CDR2 FQGTGA.

The table lists this clone with a count of one. This chain joins TRBV2 and TRBJ2-7; TRBD1 aligns across 7 bases. The V gene's germline CDR1 is SNHLY and CDR2 FYNNEI. V trimming: 5 bases; J trimming: 3 bases; junction bases outside the gene matches: 4. The CDR3 spans 13 residues. CDR3 DNA sequence: TGTGCCAGCAGTCAGGGGGAAATCTACGAGCAGTACTTC. Protein sequence: CASSQGEIYEQYF.